These 22 T cell receptor beta chains share one sample of origin, sequenced in a study of identical twins. In TCRdb, the 5' RACE reads were re-called with MiXCR into one record per CDR3 protein. This sample has over 550,000 distinct CDR3 sequences; 7% to 7.5% occur once, and the top ten carry roughly 1.6%. This sample also appeared in a second study, on yellow fever vaccine responses in identical twins.

The specimen was PBMCs. The receptors derive from a young woman in good health.

This clonotype came up many times. This chain joins TRBV7-9 and TRBJ2-3; D remains ambiguous. V lost 1 base, J lost 2 bases, and 7 bases lay in between. This CDR3 is 14 amino acids long. The germline gives CDR1 SEHNR, CDR2 FQNEAQ (reference sequence). The CDR3 sequence is CASSLGSNTDTQYF. CDR3 coding DNA: TGTGCCAGCAGCTTAGGCAGCAACACAGATACGCAGTATTTT.

This clonotype was seen a few times. The J gene is TRBJ1-1, the V gene TRBV9, with D possibly matching TRBD1 (6 bases). The CDR3 runs 14 residues. CDR1 SGDLS and CDR2 YYNGEE come from the germline V gene. V was trimmed by 4 bases and J by 1 base, leaving 11 bases between them. CDR3 coding DNA: TGTGCCAGCAGCACAACACAGGGGAACACTGAAGCTTTCTTT. It specifies CASSTTQGNTEAFF.

This clonotype was observed a handful of times. The chain carries TRBV7-7 and TRBJ2-1; 9 bases map to TRBD2. CDR3 length: 18 amino acids. Germline V CDR1 and CDR2: SSHAT, FNYEAQ (reference sequence). J gave up 7 bases and V 0 bases, and 13 bases lay outside the gene matches. DNA of the CDR3: TGTGCCAGCAGCTTAGCTCTGGCTAGCGGGGCGGCCCTGAATGAGCAGTTCTTC. Its translation is CASSLALASGAALNEQFF. Filled out from reference TRBV7-7 and TRBJ2-1, the complete variable domain reads GAGVSQSPRYKVTKRGQDVTLRCDPISSHATLYWYQQALGQGPEFLTYFNYEAQPDKSGLPSDRFSAERPEGSISTLTIQRTEQRDSAMYRCASSLALASGAALNEQFFGPGTRLTVL.

The rearrangement uses TRBV18 and TRBJ1-5; no clear D gene. V shed 1 base and J shed 1 base, with 8 bases lying between them. CDR3 length: 15 residues. Germline V gene sequence: CDR1 KGHSH, CDR2 LQKENI. Here the CDR3 reads CASSPHPDSNQPQHF. DNA for the CDR3: TGTGCCAGCTCACCACATCCGGACAGCAATCAGCCCCAGCATTTT.

This clonotype was counted a few times. The chain recombines TRBV3-1 with TRBJ2-1; 9 bases line up with TRBD1. The length of the CDR3 is 17 residues. CDR1 and CDR2 (germline): LGHDT, YNNKEL (reference sequence). The V gene end was trimmed by 0 bases and the J gene end by 6 bases; junction bases not matched to a gene: 9. The CDR3 here is CASSQDSGDRVFNEQFF. DNA for the CDR3: TGTGCCAGCAGCCAAGATAGTGGGGACAGGGTTTTCAATGAGCAGTTCTTC.

This sequence joins TRBV7-2 and TRBJ2-4; TRBD2 matches at 10 bases. With V trimmed by 4 bases and J by 7 bases, 4 bases remained unmatched. Germline CDR1 and CDR2: SGHTA and FQGNSA. The CDR3 runs 14 residues. The chain's CDR3 is CASSSGLALNIQYF. The CDR3 DNA follows: TGTGCCAGCAGCTCGGGACTAGCGCTCAACATTCAGTACTTC.

This clonotype showed up just a few times. The gene calls are TRBV3-1 and TRBJ2-4; the D gene could be TRBD1 or TRBD2 (5 bases each). V lost 3 bases and J lost 8, with 11 bases in between. CDR1 is LGHDT and CDR2 is YNNKEL in the germline V gene (reference sequence). There are 13 residues in the CDR3. The CDR3 spells CASSQRGWDIQYF. The CDR3 DNA reads TGTGCCAGCAGCCAGAGGGGTTGGGACATTCAGTACTTC.

The CDR3 sequence is CASSPQQGLQETQYF. In DNA, the CDR3 is TGCGCCAGCAGCCCGCAACAGGGCCTCCAAGAGACCCAGTACTTC. V is TRBV5-1 and J is TRBJ2-5; possible D gene TRBD1, 6 bases. The CDR3 has 15 amino acids. Trimming removed 4 bases at V and 1 base at J, with 14 bases between. Germline lookup yields CDR1 SGHRS and CDR2 YFSETQ.

This clonotype has at least ten counts. This rearrangement joins TRBV19 to TRBJ1-5, with D perhaps matching TRBD1 (5 bases). V was trimmed by 5 bases and J by 7 bases, leaving 15 bases between them. Per the germline V gene, CDR1 is LNHDA and CDR2 is SQIVND (reference sequence). The CDR3 sequence is 14 residues long. In nucleotides, the CDR3 is TGTGCCAGTAGTCTCGGGACTAGCAGGCAGCCCCAGCATTTT. Its translation is CASSLGTSRQPQHF.

This clonotype was detected only a few times. The chain combines TRBV6-5 with TRBJ1-1; 8 bases map to TRBD1. Germline lookup yields CDR1 MNHEY and CDR2 SVGAGI. With V trimmed by 0 bases and J by 4 bases, 4 bases remained unmatched. This CDR3 spans 15 amino acids. The chain's CDR3 is CASSYSAGTGTEAFF. The CDR3 bases are TGTGCCAGCAGTTACTCGGCCGGGACAGGCACTGAAGCTTTCTTT.

This clonotype was counted ten times or more. J is TRBJ1-1 and V is TRBV7-9, with no clear D. V shed 0 bases and J shed 1 base, with 9 bases lying between them. From germline, CDR1 is SEHNR and CDR2 FQNEAQ (reference sequence). The CDR3 consists of 15 residues. CDR3 sequence reads: CASSLALDSNTEAFF. CDR3 nucleotide sequence: TGTGCCAGCAGCTTAGCCTTGGACTCGAACACTGAAGCTTTCTTT.

This clonotype was counted many times. This rearrangement joins TRBV7-2 to TRBJ2-1; TRBD2 is a possible D gene (5 bases). V was clipped by 1 base and J by 10 bases, with 8 bases between them. The CDR3 has 12 residues. CDR1 SGHTA and CDR2 FQGNSA come from the germline V gene. The CDR3 region is CASSLDGGEQFF. As DNA, the CDR3 is TGTGCCAGCAGCTTAGACGGCGGGGAGCAGTTCTTC.

Ten or more counts support this clonotype. This rearrangement joins TRBV6-1 to TRBJ2-7, with 10 bases matching TRBD1. The CDR3 loop spans 15 amino acids. Germline trimming cut 5 bases from V and 3 bases from J; bases unmatched to any gene: 7. In germline, CDR1 is MNHNS, CDR2 SASEGT. The CDR3: CASSPRQGAIYEQYF. In nucleotides, the CDR3 is TGTGCCAGCAGTCCAAGACAGGGGGCGATCTACGAGCAGTACTTC.

The CDR3 sequence: CSARDVTGAKPQHF. Here the CDR3 DNA reads TGCAGTGCTAGAGATGTGACGGGGGCGAAGCCCCAGCATTTT. The chain uses TRBV20-1 and TRBJ1-5; possibly TRBD1 for D (6 bases). Deletions cut 0 bases from V and 8 bases from J, with 14 bases between. Germline CDR1 and CDR2: DFQATT and SNEGSKA (reference sequence). This CDR3 has 14 amino acids.

The chain carries TRBV6-5 and TRBJ1-5; D is possibly TRBD1 (5 bases). The V and J ends lost 2 bases and 6 bases respectively, with 20 bases between them. The CDR3 is made up of 17 amino acids. The germline gives CDR1 MNHEY, CDR2 SVGAGI. Written as DNA, the CDR3 is TGTGCCAGCAGTTACGATGGGGGACCCCACAGGTCTCAGCCCCAGCATTTT. This sequence encodes CASSYDGGPHRSQPQHF.

The rearrangement uses TRBV7-8 and TRBJ2-7, with D uncertain. V shed 5 bases and J shed 3 bases, with 17 bases lying between them. Germline V CDR1 and CDR2: SGHVS, FQNEAQ. The CDR3 loop spans 15 amino acids. The CDR3 loop is CASSLNTYKGYEQYV. The CDR3 nucleotides read TGTGCCAGCAGCCTCAACACCTACAAGGGCTACGAGCAGTACGTC.

The gene calls are TRBV2 and TRBJ2-1; tentatively, D is TRBD2 (6 bases). This CDR3 comprises 13 residues. Trimming pared 3 bases from V and 6 bases from J, leaving 9 bases between. CDR1 is SNHLY, CDR2 FYNNEI, per germline. The CDR3 here is CASSEAGPNEQFF. In DNA form, the CDR3 reads TGTGCCAGCAGTGAGGCGGGGCCCAATGAGCAGTTCTTC.

This clonotype was counted ten times or more. CDR3 in amino acids: CATSGGPRAEAFF. The CDR3 bases are TGTGCCACCAGTGGGGGCCCACGGGCTGAAGCTTTCTTT. This chain uses TRBV24-1 with TRBJ1-1, with D maybe TRBD1 (5 bases). The germline gives CDR1 KGHDR, CDR2 SFDVKD. V was cut by 5 bases and J by 6 bases, with 12 bases left in between. The CDR3 sequence is 13 residues long.

This chain joins TRBV20-1 and TRBJ2-1, with TRBD2 matching 9 bases. After removal of 6 bases from V and 0 bases from J, the junction contained 12 bases not matched to a gene. Looked up from germline, CDR1 is DFQATT and CDR2 is SNEGSKA (reference sequence). CDR3 length: 17 amino acids. The CDR3 sequence: CSAGGERGASSYNEQFF. CDR3 bases: TGCAGTGCGGGGGGCGAGCGGGGGGCCTCCTCCTACAATGAGCAGTTCTTC.

In its sample, this clonotype was seen a few times. CDR3 DNA: TGCAGTGCTTGGCTAGCGGGAGGCCCAGATACGCAGTATTTT. It is translated as CSAWLAGGPDTQYF. The chain uses TRBV20-1 and TRBJ2-3, with 11 bases aligning to TRBD2. With V trimmed by 5 bases and J by 4 bases, 5 bases remained unmatched. Looked up from germline, CDR1 is DFQATT and CDR2 is SNEGSKA (reference sequence). This CDR3 spans 14 amino acids.

This clonotype was picked up many times. The chain links TRBV10-1 to TRBJ2-3; D possibly corresponds to TRBD2 (5 bases). Trimming left V 4 bases short and J 2 bases short, with 13 bases between. The CDR3 is 15 residues long. Germline V gene lookup returns CDR1 WNHNN and CDR2 SYGVQD (reference sequence). The CDR3 protein is CASSGGWGTTDTQYF. CDR3 in DNA: TGCGCCAGCAGTGGAGGGTGGGGAACCACAGATACGCAGTATTTT.

This clonotype appeared many times. The V and J genes are TRBV20-1 and TRBJ2-3, with TRBD2 identical over 10 bases. There are 15 residues in the CDR3. J gave up 4 bases and V 3 bases, and 7 bases lay outside the gene matches. In germline, CDR1 is DFQATT, CDR2 SNEGSKA (reference sequence). CDR3 amino acids: CSASGERGGPDTQYF. CDR3 sequence (DNA): TGCAGTGCTAGCGGTGAGCGGGGGGGCCCAGATACGCAGTATTTT.